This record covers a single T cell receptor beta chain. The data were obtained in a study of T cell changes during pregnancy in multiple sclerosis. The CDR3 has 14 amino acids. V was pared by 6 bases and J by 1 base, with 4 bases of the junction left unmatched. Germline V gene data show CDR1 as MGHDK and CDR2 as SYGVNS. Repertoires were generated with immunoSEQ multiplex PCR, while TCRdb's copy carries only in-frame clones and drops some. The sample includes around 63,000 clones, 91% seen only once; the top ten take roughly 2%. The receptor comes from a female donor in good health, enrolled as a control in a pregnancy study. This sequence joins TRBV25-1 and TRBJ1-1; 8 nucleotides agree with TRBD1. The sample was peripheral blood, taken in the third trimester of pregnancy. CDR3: CASSAGGANTEAFF. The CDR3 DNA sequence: TGTGCCAGCAGCGCAGGGGGCGCGAACACTGAAGCTTTCTTT.